This entry features one T cell receptor (beta chain) sequence. The CDR3 runs to 15 residues. CDR1 and CDR2 from the germline V gene are SGHVT and SQSDAQ. V dropped 6 bases and J dropped 4 bases, with 18 bases sitting between them. These data belong to a study of Graves' ophthalmopathy and Graves' hyperthyroidism. Scientists amplified the TCR beta CDR3 regions from RNA transcripts. Scientists carried out first-round RT-PCR using HTBI primers and then a second-round multiplex PCR. MiXCR, run by TCRdb on the multiplex PCR reads, gives a single entry per CDR3 protein. Of roughly 220,000 distinct CDR3 sequences in the sample, 45% are singletons; the top ten hold about half.

The chain carries TRBV7-4 and TRBJ1-2, with a possible D match to TRBD1 (6 bases). The TCR comes from an adult man with Graves' ophthalmopathy. Source material: peripheral blood. The CDR3 DNA follows: TGTGCCAGCAGTTTCCCAGGGGCCGGCCTCTATGGCTACACCTTC. This sequence encodes CASSFPGAGLYGYTF.